This T cell receptor (beta chain) was sequenced in a study of B cell selection in AIRE deficiency. Sorted regulatory T cells were CD4-positive, CD25-high and CD127-low or negative. Controls came from healthy donors unrelated to patients. In the case of this clone: Its antigen is currently unknown.

Study outcomes and limitations: Shared Treg sequences had shorter CDR3s, biased toward rearrangements with few non-templated insertions. Patient Tconv cells held around 30% of Treg sequences shared by healthy donors.

Assay used: immunoSEQ multiplex PCR; TCRdb lists only in-frame clones, some missing. The table shows tens of thousands of clones, with about 90% occurring only once. The CDR3 extends over 12 amino acids. V shed 2 bases and J shed 3 bases, with 5 bases lying between them. CDR1 is MDHEN, CDR2 SYDVKM, per germline. This clonotype originated in a human donor in good health. What was sequenced was CD4+CD25+ Tregs sorted from PBMCs. This chain uses TRBV28 with TRBJ2-7; D ambiguous. CDR3 DNA: TGTGCCAGCAGTTTAGGGCACTACGAGCAGTACTTC. Protein: CASSLGHYEQYF.